This T cell receptor beta chain was sequenced during a study of blood T cells in healthy people across ages. The study drew donors from healthy Caucasian individuals in Russia aged roughly 6 to 100. Each of the donors had around 9 milliliters of peripheral blood drawn into EDTA-treated Vacutainer tubes. Study-wide results and caveats: Per million T cells, TCR beta diversity dropped roughly linearly as age increased.

The CDR3 runs 12 residues. Per germline, CDR1 MDHEN and CDR2 SYDVKM. Using a J-beta primer mix together with a sample-barcoded 5' primer, a second PCR was run for roughly 6 to 11 cycles. Using its own MiXCR run on the 5' RACE reads, TCRdb lists one record per CDR3 protein. The sample includes around 2 million distinct CDR3 sequences, approximately 40% of them seen just once. This clonotype was observed a single time. The target antigen is unknown. The junction shows a germline mismatch at one end, possibly a read error. Sequencing was performed on blood. The sequence came from a human donor in good health. The chain carries TRBV28 and TRBJ2-3; D is unresolved. The CDR3 DNA follows: TGTGCCTGCAGTCAATGGCGGGATACGCAGTATTTT. This sequence encodes CACSQWRDTQYF.